These 3 T cell receptor beta chains originate from one sample sequenced in a study of cytomegalovirus exposure and HLA in healthy donors. PCR was performed using 60 Vbeta and 13 Jbeta primers. Clones were sequenced by immunoSEQ multiplex PCR, and TCRdb holds only the in-frame ones, with some missing. The data hold tens of thousands of clones, with 45% to 65% observed a single time. Sample: PBMCs. These TCRs come from a human donor in good health.

The V gene is TRBV18, the J gene TRBJ2-2; the match to TRBD2 covers 9 bases. CDR3 length: 17 amino acids. V was pared by 4 bases and J by 5 bases, with 11 bases of the junction left unmatched. CDR1 and CDR2 (germline): KGHSH, LQKENI. The CDR3 DNA reads TGTGCCAGCTCACTACTGCCTAGCGGGATGGGGACCGGGGAGCTGTTTTTT. It translates to CASSLLPSGMGTGELFF. Based on the CDR3 plus reference TRBV18 and TRBJ2-2, the full variable domain is NAGVMQNPRHLVRRRGQEARLRCSPMKGHSHVYWYRQLPEEGLKFMVYLQKENIIDESGMPKERFSAEFPKEGPSILRIQQVVRGDSAAYFCASSLLPSGMGTGELFFGEGSRLTVL.

J is TRBJ2-3 and V is TRBV27; tentative D call: TRBD1 (6 bases). The CDR3 extends over 15 amino acids. Germline V gene sequence: CDR1 MNHEY, CDR2 SMNVEV (reference sequence). Trimming took off 8 bases at V and 3 bases at J, with 18 bases between the two ends. CDR3 amino acids: CASRNRALGTDTQYF. The CDR3 DNA reads as TGTGCCAGCCGAAACAGGGCCCTCGGAACAGATACGCAGTATTTT.

This clone was detected a few times. This chain links TRBV4-1 with TRBJ1-1; maybe TRBD1 (5 bases). Germline CDR1 reads MGHRA; CDR2 reads YSYEKL. V shed 4 bases and J shed 1 base, with 13 bases lying between them. CDR3 length: 15 amino acids. DNA of the CDR3: TGCGCCAGCAGCCGCGGGACTGCGGGGAACACTGAAGCTTTCTTT. Amino acid sequence: CASSRGTAGNTEAFF.